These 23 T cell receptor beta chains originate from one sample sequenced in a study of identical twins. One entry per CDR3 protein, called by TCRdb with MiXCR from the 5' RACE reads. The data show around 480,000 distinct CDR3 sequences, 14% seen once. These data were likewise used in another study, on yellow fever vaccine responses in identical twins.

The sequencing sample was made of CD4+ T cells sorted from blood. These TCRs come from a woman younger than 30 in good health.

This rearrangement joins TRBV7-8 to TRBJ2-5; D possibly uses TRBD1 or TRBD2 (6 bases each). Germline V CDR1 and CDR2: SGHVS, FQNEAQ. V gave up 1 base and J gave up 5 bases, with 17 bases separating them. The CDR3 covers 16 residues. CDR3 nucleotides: TGTGCCAGCAGCTTAGAACAGGGAGGTGGTTGGGAGACCCAGTACTTC. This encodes CASSLEQGGGWETQYF.

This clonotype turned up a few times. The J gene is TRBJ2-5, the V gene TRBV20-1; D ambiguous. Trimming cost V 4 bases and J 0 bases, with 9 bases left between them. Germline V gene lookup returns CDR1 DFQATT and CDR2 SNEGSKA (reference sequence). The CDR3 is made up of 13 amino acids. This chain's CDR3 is CSAIVQYQETQYF. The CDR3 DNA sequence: TGCAGTGCTATCGTTCAGTACCAAGAGACCCAGTACTTC.

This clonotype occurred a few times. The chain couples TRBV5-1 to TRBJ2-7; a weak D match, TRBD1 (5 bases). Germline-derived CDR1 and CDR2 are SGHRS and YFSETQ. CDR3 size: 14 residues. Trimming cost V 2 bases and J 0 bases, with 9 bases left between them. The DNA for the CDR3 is TGCGCCAGCAGCTTCAGGGTGAGCTCCTACGAGCAGTACTTC. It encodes CASSFRVSSYEQYF.

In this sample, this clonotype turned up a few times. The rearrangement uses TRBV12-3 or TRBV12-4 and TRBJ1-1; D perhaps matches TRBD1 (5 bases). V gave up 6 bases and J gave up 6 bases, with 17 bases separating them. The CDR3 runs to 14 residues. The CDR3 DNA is TGTGCCAGCAGCCCCATTCAGGGATTCCCTGAAGCTTTCTTT. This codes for CASSPIQGFPEAFF.

The CDR3 reads CSARDLVPSSYNEQFF. The CDR3 coding sequence is TGCAGTGCTAGAGATTTGGTACCAAGCTCCTACAATGAGCAGTTCTTC. The chain combines TRBV20-1 with TRBJ2-1; D gene unclear. This CDR3 spans 16 amino acids. V shed 0 bases and J shed 0 bases, with 12 bases lying between them. The V gene's germline CDR1 is DFQATT and CDR2 SNEGSKA (reference sequence).

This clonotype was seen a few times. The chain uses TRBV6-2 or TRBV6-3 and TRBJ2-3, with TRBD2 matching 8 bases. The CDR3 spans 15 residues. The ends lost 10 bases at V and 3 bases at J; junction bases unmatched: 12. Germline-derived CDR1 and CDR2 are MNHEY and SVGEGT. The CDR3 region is CATGTHGRDTDTQYF. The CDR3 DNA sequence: TGTGCCACCGGGACTCACGGGAGGGATACAGATACGCAGTATTTT.

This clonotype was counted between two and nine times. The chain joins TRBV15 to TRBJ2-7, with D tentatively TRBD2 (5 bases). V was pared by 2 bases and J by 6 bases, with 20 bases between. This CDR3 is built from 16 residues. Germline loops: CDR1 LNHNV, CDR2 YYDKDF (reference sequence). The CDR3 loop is CATSRRGSRGFGEQYF. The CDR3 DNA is TGTGCCACCAGCAGAAGAGGGTCCCGCGGTTTTGGCGAGCAGTACTTC. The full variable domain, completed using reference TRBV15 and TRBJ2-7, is DAMVIQNPRYQVTQFGKPVTLSCSQTLNHNVMYWYQQKSSQAPKLLFHYYDKDFNNEADTPDNFQSRRPNTSFCFLDIRSPGLGDTAMYLCATSRRGSRGFGEQYFGPGTRLTVT.

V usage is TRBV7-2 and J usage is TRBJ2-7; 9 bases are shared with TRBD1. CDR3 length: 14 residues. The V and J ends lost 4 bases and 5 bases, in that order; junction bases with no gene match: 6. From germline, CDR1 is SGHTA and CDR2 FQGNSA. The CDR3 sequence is CASSSTGGVNEQYF. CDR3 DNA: TGTGCCAGCAGCTCGACAGGGGGAGTCAACGAGCAGTACTTC.

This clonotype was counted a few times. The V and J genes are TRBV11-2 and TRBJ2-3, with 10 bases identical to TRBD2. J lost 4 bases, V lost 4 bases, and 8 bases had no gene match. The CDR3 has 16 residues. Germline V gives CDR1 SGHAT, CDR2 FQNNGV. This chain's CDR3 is CASSSPTSGSPDTQYF. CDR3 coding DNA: TGTGCCAGCAGCTCCCCGACTAGCGGGTCACCAGATACGCAGTATTTT.

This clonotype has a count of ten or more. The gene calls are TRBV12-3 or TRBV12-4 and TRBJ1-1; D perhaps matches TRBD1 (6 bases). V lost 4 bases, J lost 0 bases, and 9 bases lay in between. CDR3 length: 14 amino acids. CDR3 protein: CASSWGGLNTEAFF. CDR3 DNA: TGTGCCAGCAGTTGGGGGGGCTTGAACACTGAAGCTTTCTTT.

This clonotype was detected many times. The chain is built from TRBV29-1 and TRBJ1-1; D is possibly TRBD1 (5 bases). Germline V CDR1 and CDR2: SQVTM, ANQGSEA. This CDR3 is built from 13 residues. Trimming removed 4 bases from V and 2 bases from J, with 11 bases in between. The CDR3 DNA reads TGCAGCGTTGGGGGGTGGACTAACACTGAAGCTTTCTTT. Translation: CSVGGWTNTEAFF. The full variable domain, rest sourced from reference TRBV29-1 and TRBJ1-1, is SAVISQKPSRDICQRGTSLTIQCQVDSQVTMMFWYRQQPGQSLTLIATANQGSEATYESGFVIDKFPISRPNLTFSTLTVSNMSPEDSSIYLCSVGGWTNTEAFFGQGTRLTVV.

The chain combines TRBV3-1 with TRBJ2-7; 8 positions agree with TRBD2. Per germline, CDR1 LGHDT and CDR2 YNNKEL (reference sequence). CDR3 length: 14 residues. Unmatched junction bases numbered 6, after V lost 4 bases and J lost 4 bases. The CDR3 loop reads CASSRGGLGYEQYF. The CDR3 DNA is TGTGCCAGCAGCCGCGGGGGGCTGGGGTACGAGCAGTACTTC.

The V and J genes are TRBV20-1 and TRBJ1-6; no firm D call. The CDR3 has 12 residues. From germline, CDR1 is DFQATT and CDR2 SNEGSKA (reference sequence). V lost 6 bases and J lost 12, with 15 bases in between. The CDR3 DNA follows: TGCAGTGCCAGCGCAGTGGGCGAACCCCTCCACTTT. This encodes CSASAVGEPLHF.

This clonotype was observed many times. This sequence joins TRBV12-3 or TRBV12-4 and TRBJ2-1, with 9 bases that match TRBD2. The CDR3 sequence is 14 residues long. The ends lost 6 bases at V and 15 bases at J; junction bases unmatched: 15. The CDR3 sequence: CASSRRGSGSKGFF. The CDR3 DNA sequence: TGTGCCAGCAGCCGTCGTGGTAGCGGGAGCAAAGGGTTCTTC.

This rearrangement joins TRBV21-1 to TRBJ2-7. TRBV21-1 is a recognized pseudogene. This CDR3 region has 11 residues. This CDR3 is CASSKVDEQYF. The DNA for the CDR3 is TGTGCCAGCAGCAAAGTGGACGAGCAGTACTTC.

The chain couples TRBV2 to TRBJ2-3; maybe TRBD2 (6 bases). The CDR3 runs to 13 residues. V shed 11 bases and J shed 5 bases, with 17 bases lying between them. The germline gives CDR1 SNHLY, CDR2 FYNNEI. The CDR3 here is CAGSGVGGDTQYF. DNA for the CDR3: TGTGCCGGCTCCGGGGTGGGAGGAGATACGCAGTATTTT.

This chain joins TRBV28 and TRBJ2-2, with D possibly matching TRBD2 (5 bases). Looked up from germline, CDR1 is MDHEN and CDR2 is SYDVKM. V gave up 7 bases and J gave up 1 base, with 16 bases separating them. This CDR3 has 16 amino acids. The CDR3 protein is CASTLRVALNTGELFF. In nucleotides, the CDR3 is TGTGCCAGCACCCTGCGGGTAGCGTTGAACACCGGGGAGCTGTTTTTT.

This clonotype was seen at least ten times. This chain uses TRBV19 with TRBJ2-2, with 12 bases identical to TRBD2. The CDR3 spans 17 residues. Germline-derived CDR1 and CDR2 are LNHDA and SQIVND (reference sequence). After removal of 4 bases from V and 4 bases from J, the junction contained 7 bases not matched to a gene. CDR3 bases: TGTGCCAGTAGTACCCCTAGCGGGGGGGTAAGCACCGGGGAGCTGTTTTTT. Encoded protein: CASSTPSGGVSTGELFF.

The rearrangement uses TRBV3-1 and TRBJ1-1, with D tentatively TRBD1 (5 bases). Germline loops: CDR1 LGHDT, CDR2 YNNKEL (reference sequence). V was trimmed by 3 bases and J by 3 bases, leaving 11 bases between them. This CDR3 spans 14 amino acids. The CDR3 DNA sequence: TGTGCCAGCAGCCAGGGACCCACCCACACTGAAGCTTTCTTT. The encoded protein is CASSQGPTHTEAFF.

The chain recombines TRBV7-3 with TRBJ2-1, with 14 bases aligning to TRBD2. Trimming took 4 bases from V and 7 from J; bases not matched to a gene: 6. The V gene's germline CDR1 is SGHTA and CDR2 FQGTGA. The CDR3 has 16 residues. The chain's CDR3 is CASSSSGTSGGNEQFF. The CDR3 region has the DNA TGTGCCAGCAGCTCCTCCGGGACTAGCGGGGGTAATGAGCAGTTCTTC. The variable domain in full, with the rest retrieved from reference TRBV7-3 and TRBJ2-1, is GAGVSQTPSNKVTEKGKYVELRCDPISGHTALYWYRQSLGQGPEFLIYFQGTGAADDSGLPNDRFFAVRPEGSVSTLKIQRTERGDSAVYLCASSSSGTSGGNEQFFGPGTRLTVL.

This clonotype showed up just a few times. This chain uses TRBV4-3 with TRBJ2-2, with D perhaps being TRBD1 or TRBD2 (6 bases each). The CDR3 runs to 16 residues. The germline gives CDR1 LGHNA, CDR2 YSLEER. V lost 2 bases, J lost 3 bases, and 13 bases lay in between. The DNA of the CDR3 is TGCGCCAGCAGCCAACGCACGGGGGCGCACACCGGGGAGCTGTTTTTT. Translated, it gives CASSQRTGAHTGELFF.

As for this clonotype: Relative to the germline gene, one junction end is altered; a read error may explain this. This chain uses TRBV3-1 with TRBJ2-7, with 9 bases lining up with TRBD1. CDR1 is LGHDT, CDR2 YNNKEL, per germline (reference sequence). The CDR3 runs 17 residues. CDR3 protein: CASSEDFGTGRDYEQYF. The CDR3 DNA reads TGTGCCAGCAGCGAAGACTTCGGGACAGGGAGAGACTACGAGCAGTACTTC.

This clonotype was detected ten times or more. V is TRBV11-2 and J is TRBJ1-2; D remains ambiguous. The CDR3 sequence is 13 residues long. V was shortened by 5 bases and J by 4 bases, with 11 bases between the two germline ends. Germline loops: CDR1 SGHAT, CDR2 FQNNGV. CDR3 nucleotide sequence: TGTGCCAGCAGCCCGCGAGGCGGCTATGGCTACACCTTC. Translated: CASSPRGGYGYTF.